This is a list of T cell receptor beta chains from one sample in a study of cytomegalovirus exposure and HLA in healthy donors. Assay used: immunoSEQ multiplex PCR; TCRdb lists only in-frame clones, some missing. This table has about 110,000 clones, approximately 89% appearing once. Sequencing was carried out using PBMCs. These TCRs come from a woman in her late teens or twenties in good health and CMV-seronegative. CDR3s include the opening cysteine and the closing phenylalanine or tryptophan. Each record gives: D gene, clone size, V gene, J gene, CDR3 DNA, CDR3 protein. A D gene is named only where the DNA matches it firmly. The listing skips clone size in some rows; elsewhere it reads once, few, many or a size class.

d_gene: .
abundance: .
v_gene: TRBV11-3
j_gene: TRBJ2-2
CDR3nt: TGTGCCAGCAGCTTAGCCTGGAACACCGGGGAGCTGTTTTTT
CDR3aa: CASSLAWNTGELFF

d_gene: .
abundance: .
v_gene: TRBV5-1
j_gene: TRBJ2-5
CDR3nt: TGCGCCAGCAATTCTGGCGGGGCGGGGGCTGAGGGGAAGACCCAGTACTTC
CDR3aa: CASNSGGAGAEGKTQYF

d_gene: .
abundance: .
v_gene: TRBV6-1
j_gene: TRBJ2-2
CDR3nt: TGTGCCAGCAGGTGGGGGCAAACCGGGGAGCTGTTTTTT
CDR3aa: CASRWGQTGELFF

d_gene: .
abundance: .
v_gene: TRBV9
j_gene: TRBJ1-5
CDR3nt: TGTGCCAGCAGCGTATCAGGGTGGAAAGGTCAGCCCCAGCATTTT
CDR3aa: CASSVSGWKGQPQHF

d_gene: TRBD1
abundance: .
v_gene: TRBV6-4
j_gene: TRBJ2-2
CDR3nt: TGTGCCAGCAGTGACTCGAAGGACAGGGCCGGGGAGCTGTTTTTT
CDR3aa: CASSDSKDRAGELFF

d_gene: .
abundance: once
v_gene: TRBV2
j_gene: TRBJ2-3
CDR3nt: TGTGCCAGCAGTGACGACAGGAGCACAGATACGCAGTATTTT
CDR3aa: CASSDDRSTDTQYF

d_gene: .
abundance: .
v_gene: TRBV20-1
j_gene: TRBJ1-5
CDR3nt: TGCAGTGCTAGGCGGGATCAGCCCCAGCATTTT
CDR3aa: CSARRDQPQHF

d_gene: TRBD2
abundance: .
v_gene: TRBV4-1
j_gene: TRBJ2-3
CDR3nt: TGCGCCAGCAGCCCTTTGGCGGGGGGGCAAGATACGCAGTATTTT
CDR3aa: CASSPLAGGQDTQYF

d_gene: TRBD1
abundance: .
v_gene: TRBV25-1
j_gene: TRBJ1-4
CDR3nt: TGTGCCAGCAGAGGGGACAGTCCAAATGAAAAACTGTTTTTT
CDR3aa: CASRGDSPNEKLFF

d_gene: .
abundance: .
v_gene: TRBV18
j_gene: TRBJ2-7
CDR3nt: TGTGCCAGCTCACCACCGACGGGAGCGTCCAGCGAGCAGTACTTC
CDR3aa: CASSPPTGASSEQYF

d_gene: TRBD2
abundance: .
v_gene: TRBV29-1
j_gene: TRBJ2-3
CDR3nt: TGCAGCGTTGAAGGTCGGATGACTAGGGACCGGGGGGGTACGCAGTATTTT
CDR3aa: CSVEGRMTRDRGGTQYF

d_gene: .
abundance: .
v_gene: TRBV18
j_gene: TRBJ2-7
CDR3nt: TGTGCCAGCTCACCAGGGACAACCACCTACGAGCAGTACTTC
CDR3aa: CASSPGTTTYEQYF

d_gene: .
abundance: once
v_gene: TRBV10-3
j_gene: TRBJ2-5
CDR3nt: TGTGCCATCAGTGAGAACCAGGATGGGACCCAGTACTTC
CDR3aa: CAISENQDGTQYF

d_gene: .
abundance: few
v_gene: TRBV7-6
j_gene: TRBJ2-7
CDR3nt: TGTGCCAGCAGCTTAGAACCGGTAGGGAGAAGAAACTACGAGCAGTACTTC
CDR3aa: CASSLEPVGRRNYEQYF

d_gene: TRBD1
abundance: .
v_gene: TRBV28
j_gene: TRBJ1-4
CDR3nt: TGTGCCAGCAGTCGACAGGGGGCGCAGGATGAAAAACTGTTTTTT
CDR3aa: CASSRQGAQDEKLFF

d_gene: .
abundance: once
v_gene: TRBV7-9
j_gene: TRBJ1-2
CDR3nt: TGTGCCAGCAGCCCACTAACAGGGAGTAACTATGGCTACACCTTC
CDR3aa: CASSPLTGSNYGYTF

d_gene: .
abundance: .
v_gene: TRBV7-9
j_gene: TRBJ2-1
CDR3nt: TGTGCCAGCAGCTTAGGAGTAGAAGTTGAGCAGTTCTTC
CDR3aa: CASSLGVEVEQFF

d_gene: .
abundance: .
v_gene: TRBV7-2
j_gene: TRBJ1-5
CDR3nt: TGTGCCAGCAGCAGAAACCCAGATAGCAATCAGCCCCAGCATTTT
CDR3aa: CASSRNPDSNQPQHF

d_gene: .
abundance: .
v_gene: TRBV6-5
j_gene: TRBJ2-7
CDR3nt: TGTGCCAGCAGCCAGACACAAGGAACCGAGCAGTACTTC
CDR3aa: CASSQTQGTEQYF

d_gene: TRBD2
abundance: .
v_gene: TRBV6-4
j_gene: TRBJ2-3
CDR3nt: TGTGCCAGCAGTCCACTAGCGGGGGCGTACACAGATACGCAGTATTTT
CDR3aa: CASSPLAGAYTDTQYF

d_gene: TRBD1
abundance: .
v_gene: TRBV15
j_gene: TRBJ2-3
CDR3nt: TGTGCCACCAGCGGCGAGACAGGGGGGTTGGATACGCAGTATTTT
CDR3aa: CATSGETGGLDTQYF

d_gene: TRBD1
abundance: .
v_gene: TRBV4-1
j_gene: TRBJ1-2
CDR3nt: TGCGCCAGCAGCCCATACCCCGGGACAGGGGTTTCTAGTGGCTACACCTTC
CDR3aa: CASSPYPGTGVSSGYTF

d_gene: TRBD1
abundance: .
v_gene: TRBV5-4
j_gene: TRBJ1-1
CDR3nt: TGTGCCAGCAGCTTTGGGGGACAGCCCATGAACACTGAAGCTTTCTTT
CDR3aa: CASSFGGQPMNTEAFF

d_gene: .
abundance: .
v_gene: TRBV18
j_gene: TRBJ1-2
CDR3nt: TGTGCCAGCTCACTATGGACAGATAACTATGGCTACACCTTC
CDR3aa: CASSLWTDNYGYTF

d_gene: .
abundance: .
v_gene: TRBV19
j_gene: TRBJ1-5
CDR3nt: TGTGCCAGTAGCTACACTAGGGCAAGCAATCAGCCCCAGCATTTT
CDR3aa: CASSYTRASNQPQHF

d_gene: .
abundance: .
v_gene: TRBV11-2
j_gene: TRBJ1-4
CDR3nt: TGTGCCAGCAGTTGGGGGGGGCTCGGTGAAAAACTGTTTTTT
CDR3aa: CASSWGGLGEKLFF

d_gene: .
abundance: .
v_gene: TRBV13
j_gene: TRBJ1-3
CDR3nt: TGTGCCAGCAGGCCTACAGGGTCTGGAAACACCATATATTTT
CDR3aa: CASRPTGSGNTIYF

d_gene: TRBD2
abundance: .
v_gene: TRBV27
j_gene: TRBJ2-3
CDR3nt: TGTGCCAGCAGTCCCTTTATCCGGGACTATACCACAGATACGCAGTATTTT
CDR3aa: CASSPFIRDYTTDTQYF

d_gene: TRBD1
abundance: .
v_gene: TRBV28
j_gene: TRBJ2-7
CDR3nt: TGTGCCAGCAGCCTACAGGGGTTCGAGCAGTACTTC
CDR3aa: CASSLQGFEQYF

d_gene: .
abundance: .
v_gene: TRBV6-5
j_gene: TRBJ1-4
CDR3nt: TGTGCCAGCAGTTACAGAGCAGGGCGCGCTGAAAAACTGTTTTTT
CDR3aa: CASSYRAGRAEKLFF

d_gene: TRBD1
abundance: few
v_gene: TRBV28
j_gene: TRBJ1-1
CDR3nt: TGTGCCAGCCGACTAGACTTGGGCTCAGGGGGGACTGAAGCTTTCTTT
CDR3aa: CASRLDLGSGGTEAFF

d_gene: TRBD1
abundance: once
v_gene: TRBV19
j_gene: TRBJ2-3
CDR3nt: TGTGCCAGTAGTACCCAGACAGGGGATACGCAGTATTTT
CDR3aa: CASSTQTGDTQYF

d_gene: .
abundance: once
v_gene: TRBV6-6
j_gene: TRBJ1-2
CDR3nt: TGTGCCAGCAGTTATCGGTCACAGGAGAACTATGGCTACACCTTC
CDR3aa: CASSYRSQENYGYTF

d_gene: .
abundance: .
v_gene: TRBV7-9
j_gene: TRBJ1-3
CDR3nt: TGTGCCAGCAGTCCGGGGTGGGGAAACACCATATATTTT
CDR3aa: CASSPGWGNTIYF

d_gene: TRBD1
abundance: .
v_gene: TRBV15
j_gene: TRBJ2-5
CDR3nt: TGTGCCACCAGCAGAGATCGGGACAGGGGTGGGGAGACCCAGTACTTC
CDR3aa: CATSRDRDRGGETQYF

d_gene: .
abundance: .
v_gene: TRBV30
j_gene: TRBJ1-1
CDR3nt: TGTGCCTGGAGCCCCCAGATGAACACTGAAGCTTTCTTT
CDR3aa: CAWSPQMNTEAFF

d_gene: .
abundance: .
v_gene: TRBV6-5
j_gene: TRBJ1-2
CDR3nt: TGTGCCACCCTTCGGGGTTCTTCTGGCTACACCTTC
CDR3aa: CATLRGSSGYTF

d_gene: .
abundance: .
v_gene: TRBV5-1
j_gene: TRBJ1-1
CDR3nt: TGCGCCAGCAGCCCGGACCCGGGACTGAGGAACACTGAAGCTTTCTTT
CDR3aa: CASSPDPGLRNTEAFF

d_gene: .
abundance: .
v_gene: TRBV28
j_gene: TRBJ1-1
CDR3nt: TGTGCCAGCAGTTTTAGGGGGATGAACACTGAAGCTTTCTTT
CDR3aa: CASSFRGMNTEAFF

d_gene: TRBD1
abundance: .
v_gene: TRBV9
j_gene: TRBJ1-5
CDR3nt: TGTGCCAGCAGCGTGGACAGGGGGCCTGAGCCCCAGCATTTT
CDR3aa: CASSVDRGPEPQHF

d_gene: .
abundance: .
v_gene: TRBV18
j_gene: TRBJ1-2
CDR3nt: TGTGCCAGCTCACGCACGGGACAACTCCTTAACTATGGCTACACCTTC
CDR3aa: CASSRTGQLLNYGYTF

d_gene: TRBD1
abundance: .
v_gene: TRBV6-1
j_gene: TRBJ1-4
CDR3nt: TGTGCCAGCAGTGGAGGGACAGCAACTAATGAAAAACTGTTTTTT
CDR3aa: CASSGGTATNEKLFF

d_gene: .
abundance: .
v_gene: TRBV11-3
j_gene: TRBJ2-3
CDR3nt: TGTGCCAGCAGCCCCGGACAGAGCACAGATACGCAGTATTTT
CDR3aa: CASSPGQSTDTQYF

d_gene: TRBD2
abundance: .
v_gene: TRBV6-1
j_gene: TRBJ2-7
CDR3nt: TGTGCCAGCAGTGGTCCGGGACTAGCGGGAGCTCTCTACGAGCAGTACTTC
CDR3aa: CASSGPGLAGALYEQYF

d_gene: TRBD2
abundance: .
v_gene: TRBV28
j_gene: TRBJ2-1
CDR3nt: TGTGCCAGCAGTCCCGGGACTAGCCTCCATGAGCAGTTCTTC
CDR3aa: CASSPGTSLHEQFF

d_gene: TRBD1
abundance: .
v_gene: TRBV18
j_gene: TRBJ1-4
CDR3nt: TGTGCCAGCTCACCCGAACAGGGGGCTCATGAAAAACTGTTTTTT
CDR3aa: CASSPEQGAHEKLFF

d_gene: TRBD1
abundance: few
v_gene: TRBV7-9
j_gene: TRBJ1-2
CDR3nt: TGTGCCAGCAGCCAGGGACAGTATGGCTACACCTTC
CDR3aa: CASSQGQYGYTF

d_gene: TRBD2
abundance: .
v_gene: TRBV7-2
j_gene: TRBJ2-5
CDR3nt: TGTGCCAGCAGCTTACTAGCGGGGGGGCCAGAGACCCAGTACTTC
CDR3aa: CASSLLAGGPETQYF